This T cell receptor beta chain was obtained from a study of shared clonotypes between healthy human individuals. Data came from immunoSEQ multiplex PCR; TCRdb stores just in-frame clones and leaves some out. This sample has over 400,000 clones; around 80% occur once, and the top ten carry around 12%. Trimming removed 0 bases from V and 4 bases from J; junction bases left unmatched: 2. The CDR3 length is 16 residues. Germline V gives CDR1 MRHNA, CDR2 SNTAGT. The chain combines TRBV6-4 with TRBJ2-1, with TRBD2 matching over 11 bases. The sample consisted of PBMCs. The TCR sequence derives from a woman in her 40s in good health. Some clones in this sample may be carry-over from other donors' samples. The DNA of the CDR3 is TGTGCCAGCAGTGACTCGACTAGCGGGATTTACAATGAGCAGTTCTTC. Residues: CASSDSTSGIYNEQFF.